The clone carrying this T cell receptor (beta chain) was observed a handful of times. CDR1 and CDR2 from the germline V gene are ENHRY and SYGVKD. V was shortened by 5 bases and J by 14 bases, with 19 bases between the two germline ends. This CDR3 comprises 14 residues. Participants were aged about 18 to 90 years, lived in some 23 US areas, and enrolled virtually. Two negative PCRs, clearance, or symptom resolution had been documented for recovered Cohort 3 donors. This entry is derived from a study of blood T cell repertoires in COVID-19. Sequencing used immunoSEQ multiplex PCR; TCRdb keeps in-frame clones, though not all of them. The table has 300,000 to 450,000 clones, around 87% seen once.

V is TRBV10-3 and J is TRBJ1-6; no reliable D call. This sequence was found in a man between 25 and 39 years old who had recovered from COVID-19. Sequences were obtained from PBMCs or T cells enriched from blood (not recorded which). The CDR3 coding sequence is TGTGCCATCAGTAATATTAATTCGATTACTACCCTCCACTTT. This translates into CAISNINSITTLHF.